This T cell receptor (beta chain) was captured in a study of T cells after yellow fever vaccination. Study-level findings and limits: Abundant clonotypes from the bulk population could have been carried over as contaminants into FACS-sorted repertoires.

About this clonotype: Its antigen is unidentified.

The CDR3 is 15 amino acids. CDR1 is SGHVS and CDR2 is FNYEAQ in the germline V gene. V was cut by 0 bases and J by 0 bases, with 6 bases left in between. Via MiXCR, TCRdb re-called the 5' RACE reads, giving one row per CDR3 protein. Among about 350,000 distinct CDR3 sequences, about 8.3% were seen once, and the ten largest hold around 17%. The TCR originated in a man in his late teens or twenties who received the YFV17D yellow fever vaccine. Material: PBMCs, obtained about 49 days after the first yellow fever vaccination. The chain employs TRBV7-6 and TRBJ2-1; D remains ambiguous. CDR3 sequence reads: CASSLASLSYNEQFF. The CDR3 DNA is TGTGCCAGCAGCTTAGCCAGCCTCTCCTACAATGAGCAGTTCTTC. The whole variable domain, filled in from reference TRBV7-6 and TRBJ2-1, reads GAGVSQSPRYKVTKRGQDVALRCDPISGHVSLYWYRQALGQGPEFLTYFNYEAQQDKSGLPNDRFSAERPEGSISTLTIQRTEQRDSAMYRCASSLASLSYNEQFFGPGTRLTVL.